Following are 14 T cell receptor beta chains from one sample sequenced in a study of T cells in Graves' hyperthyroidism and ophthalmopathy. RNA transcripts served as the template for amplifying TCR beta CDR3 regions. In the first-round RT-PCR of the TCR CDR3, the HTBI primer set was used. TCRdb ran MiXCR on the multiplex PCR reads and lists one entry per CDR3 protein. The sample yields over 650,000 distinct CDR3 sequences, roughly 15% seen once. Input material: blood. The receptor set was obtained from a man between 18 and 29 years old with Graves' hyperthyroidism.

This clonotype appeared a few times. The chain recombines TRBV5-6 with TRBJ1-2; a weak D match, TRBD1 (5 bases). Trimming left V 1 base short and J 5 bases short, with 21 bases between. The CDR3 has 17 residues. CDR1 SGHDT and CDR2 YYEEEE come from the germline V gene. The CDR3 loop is CASSLWDGAGAHYGYTF. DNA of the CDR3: TGTGCCAGCAGCTTGTGGGACGGCGCCGGAGCCCATTATGGCTACACCTTC.

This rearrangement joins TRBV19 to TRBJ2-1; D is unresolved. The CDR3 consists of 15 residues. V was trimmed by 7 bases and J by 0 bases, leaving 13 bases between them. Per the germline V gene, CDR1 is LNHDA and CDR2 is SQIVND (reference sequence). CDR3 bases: TGTGCCAGTAAACCCGTGCTCAGCTCCTACAATGAGCAGTTCTTC. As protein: CASKPVLSSYNEQFF.

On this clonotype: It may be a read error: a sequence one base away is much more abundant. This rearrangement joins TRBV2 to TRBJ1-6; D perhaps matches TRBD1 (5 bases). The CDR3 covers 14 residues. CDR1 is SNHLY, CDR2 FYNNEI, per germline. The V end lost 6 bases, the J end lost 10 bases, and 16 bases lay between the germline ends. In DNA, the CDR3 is TGTGCCAGCAGGTCCCATAGTCGGGGCTCACCCCTCCACTTT. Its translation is CASRSHSRGSPLHF.

The CDR3 DNA is TGTGCCAGCTCACCACCCTCAGGGGTGTTCATATATGGCTACACCTTC. This translates into CASSPPSGVFIYGYTF. This chain joins TRBV18 and TRBJ1-2, with D possibly being TRBD1 (6 bases). V lost 0 bases, J lost 5 bases, and 16 bases lay in between. Germline V gene lookup returns CDR1 KGHSH and CDR2 LQKENI. CDR3 length: 16 residues.

CDR3 in DNA: TGTGCCAGCTCGGATTGGAGCAATCAGCCCCAGCATTTT. Translated: CASSDWSNQPQHF. The V and J genes are TRBV5-5 and TRBJ1-5; D is undetermined. The CDR3 is 13 residues long. V shed 7 bases and J shed 1 base, with 9 bases lying between them. The germline V gene encodes CDR1 SGHKS and CDR2 YYEKEE (reference sequence).

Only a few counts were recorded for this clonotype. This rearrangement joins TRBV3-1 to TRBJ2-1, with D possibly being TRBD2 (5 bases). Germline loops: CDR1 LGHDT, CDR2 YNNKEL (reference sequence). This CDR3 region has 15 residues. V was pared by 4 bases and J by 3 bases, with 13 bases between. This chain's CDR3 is CASSPFQRLYNEQFF. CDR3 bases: TGTGCCAGCAGCCCCTTCCAGCGGCTCTACAATGAGCAGTTCTTC.

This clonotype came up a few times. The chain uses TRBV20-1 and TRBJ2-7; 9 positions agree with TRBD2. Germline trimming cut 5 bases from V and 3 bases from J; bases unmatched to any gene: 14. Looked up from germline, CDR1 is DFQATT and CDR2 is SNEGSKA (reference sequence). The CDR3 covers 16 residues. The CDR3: CSAETTIAGADYEQYF. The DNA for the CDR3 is TGCAGTGCTGAAACTACTATAGCGGGAGCAGACTACGAGCAGTACTTC.

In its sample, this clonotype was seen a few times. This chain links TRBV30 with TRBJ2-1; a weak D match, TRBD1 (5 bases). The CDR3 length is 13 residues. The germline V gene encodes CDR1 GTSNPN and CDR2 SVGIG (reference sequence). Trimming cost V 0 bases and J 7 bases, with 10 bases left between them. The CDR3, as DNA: TGTGCCTGGAGTGTACCAGGGCCGAATGAGCAGTTCTTC. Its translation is CAWSVPGPNEQFF.

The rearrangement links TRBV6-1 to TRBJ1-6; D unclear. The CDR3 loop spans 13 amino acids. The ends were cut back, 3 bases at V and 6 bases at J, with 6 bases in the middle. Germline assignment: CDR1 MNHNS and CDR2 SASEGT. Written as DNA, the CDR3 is TGTGCCAGCAGTGATCAACCTAATTCACCCCTCCACTTT. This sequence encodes CASSDQPNSPLHF.

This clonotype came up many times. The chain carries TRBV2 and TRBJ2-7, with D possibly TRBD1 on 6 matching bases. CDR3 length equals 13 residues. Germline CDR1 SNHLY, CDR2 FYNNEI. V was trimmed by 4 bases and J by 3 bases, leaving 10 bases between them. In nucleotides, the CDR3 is TGTGCCAGCAGTGGGAACAGGGACTACGAGCAGTACTTC. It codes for CASSGNRDYEQYF.

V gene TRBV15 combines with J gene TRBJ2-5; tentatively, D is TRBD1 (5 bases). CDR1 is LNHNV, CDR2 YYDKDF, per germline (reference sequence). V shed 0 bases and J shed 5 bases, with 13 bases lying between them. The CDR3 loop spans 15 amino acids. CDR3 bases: TGTGCCACCAGCAGAGATGGCAGGGATCGGGAGACCCAGTACTTC. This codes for CATSRDGRDRETQYF.

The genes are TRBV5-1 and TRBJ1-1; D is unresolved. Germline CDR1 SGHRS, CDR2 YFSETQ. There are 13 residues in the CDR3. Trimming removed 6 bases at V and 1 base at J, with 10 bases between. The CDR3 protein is CASMDQTNTEAFF. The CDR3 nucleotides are TGCGCCAGCATGGATCAGACGAACACTGAAGCTTTCTTT.

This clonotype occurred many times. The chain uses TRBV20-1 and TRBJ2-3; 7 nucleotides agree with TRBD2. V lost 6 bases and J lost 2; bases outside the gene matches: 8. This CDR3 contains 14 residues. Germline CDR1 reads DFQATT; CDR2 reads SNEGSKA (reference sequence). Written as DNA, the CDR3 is TGCAGTGCCTCCTTTAGCGGGCACACAGATACGCAGTATTTT. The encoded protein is CSASFSGHTDTQYF.

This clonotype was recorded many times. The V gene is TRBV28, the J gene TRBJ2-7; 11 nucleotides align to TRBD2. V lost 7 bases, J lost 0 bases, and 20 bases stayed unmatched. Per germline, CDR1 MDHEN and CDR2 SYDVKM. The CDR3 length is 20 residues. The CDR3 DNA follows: TGTGCCAGCATTCCGTTACCGCTGGGACTAGCGGAGCTTAGCTCCTACGAGCAGTACTTC. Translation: CASIPLPLGLAELSSYEQYF.